Each of the 28 T cell receptor beta chains below was sequenced from the same sample in a study of CD8 T cells in Susac syndrome. An amount of RNA that ranged from 0.5 to 1 ug was reverse transcribed with random hexamers. TCRdb used MiXCR to reprocess the immunoSEQ multiplex PCR reads, holding one entry per CDR3 protein. The table has 150,000 to 200,000 distinct CDR3 sequences, around 94% seen once. The sequencing input was CD4+ T cells from PBMCs. The receptors were gathered from a human donor in good health.

V is TRBV28 and J is TRBJ2-4, with TRBD1 identical over 9 bases. Germline V gene sequence: CDR1 MDHEN, CDR2 SYDVKM. The trim removed 5 bases at V and 1 base at J, leaving 6 bases unmatched. The CDR3 has 16 residues. For the CDR3, the DNA is TGTGCCAGCAGTCAACAGGGGGCGGGGGCCAAAAACATTCAGTACTTC. Its translation is CASSQQGAGAKNIQYF.

V usage is TRBV19 and J usage is TRBJ2-7; D is uncertain. This CDR3 region has 14 residues. From germline, CDR1 is LNHDA and CDR2 SQIVND (reference sequence). V was pared by 0 bases and J by 3 bases, with 9 bases between. In DNA form, the CDR3 reads TGTGCCAGTAGTATAGACACCGGGTTCTACGAGCAGTACTTC. This translates into CASSIDTGFYEQYF.

The chain links TRBV29-1 to TRBJ1-1; no clear D gene. This CDR3 region has 13 residues. Trimming cost V 7 bases and J 4 bases, with 16 bases left between them. Germline values: CDR1 SQVTM, CDR2 ANQGSEA. This CDR3 reads CSALGGYVTEAFF. CDR3 DNA sequence: TGCAGCGCCCTAGGTGGTTATGTCACTGAAGCTTTCTTT.

The genes are TRBV20-1 and TRBJ1-2; 7 bases map to TRBD1. The ends lost 4 bases at V and 2 bases at J; junction bases unmatched: 7. The germline V gene encodes CDR1 DFQATT and CDR2 SNEGSKA (reference sequence). The CDR3 spans 14 residues. CDR3 nucleotides: TGCAGTGCTACCCCCGGGACAGCCAACTATGGCTACACCTTC. It codes for CSATPGTANYGYTF.

V and J are TRBV11-2 and TRBJ1-4; 8 bases match TRBD1. CDR1 and CDR2 (germline): SGHAT, FQNNGV. The trim removed 5 bases at V and 7 bases at J, leaving 3 bases unmatched. This CDR3 has 13 amino acids. CDR3 coding DNA: TGTGCCAGCAGCACGGACAGGGCTGAAAAACTGTTTTTT. It translates to CASSTDRAEKLFF.

The chain is built from TRBV4-3 and TRBJ1-5; D is uncertain. Germline V gives CDR1 LGHNA, CDR2 YSLEER. V shed 0 bases and J shed 2 bases, with 14 bases lying between them. The CDR3 spans 17 residues. In DNA, the CDR3 is TGCGCCAGCAGCCAAGATTGGGAGGGAGTCGGCAATCAGCCCCAGCATTTT. It yields the protein CASSQDWEGVGNQPQHF.

The chain combines TRBV7-2 with TRBJ2-1; 10 nucleotides align to TRBD2. The CDR3 length is 16 residues. V lost 1 base and J lost 4; bases outside the gene matches: 4. The V gene's germline CDR1 is SGHTA and CDR2 FQGNSA. The CDR3 reads CASSLDHSGGYNEQFF. In nucleotides, the CDR3 is TGTGCCAGCAGCTTAGACCATAGCGGGGGGTACAATGAGCAGTTCTTC. Complete variable domain (other parts from reference TRBV7-2 and TRBJ2-1): GAGVSQSPSNKVTEKGKDVELRCDPISGHTALYWYRQSLGQGLEFLIYFQGNSAPDKSGLPSDRFSAERTGGSVSTLTIQRTQQEDSAVYLCASSLDHSGGYNEQFFGPGTRLTVL.

This clonotype has just one count. The V call is TRBV4-3, the J call TRBJ1-2; TRBD1 might be the D (6 bases). V dropped 0 bases and J dropped 4 bases, with 18 bases sitting between them. Germline V gene sequence: CDR1 LGHNA, CDR2 YSLEER. This CDR3 contains 17 residues. The CDR3 bases are TGCGCCAGCAGCCAAGAACGAGGGGGTGGGCTCCTCTATGGCTACACCTTC. Translation: CASSQERGGGLLYGYTF.

The chain employs TRBV11-2 and TRBJ2-2; no definite D call. In germline, CDR1 is SGHAT, CDR2 FQNNGV. This CDR3 has 15 amino acids. Trimming left V 0 bases short and J 0 bases short, with 5 bases between. The CDR3 DNA reads as TGTGCCAGCAGCTTAGACCGAGCGAACACCGGGGAGCTGTTTTTT. This gives the protein CASSLDRANTGELFF. The full variable domain, in which reference TRBV11-2 and TRBJ2-2 provide the parts outside the CDR3, is EAGVAQSPRYKIIEKRQSVAFWCNPISGHATLYWYQQILGQGPKLLIQFQNNGVVDDSQLPKDRFSAERLKGVDSTLKIQPAKLEDSAVYLCASSLDRANTGELFFGEGSRLTVL.

V and J are TRBV27 and TRBJ1-5; D ambiguous. The V gene lost 7 bases and the J gene lost 2 bases, with 12 bases spanning the gap. Germline lookup yields CDR1 MNHEY and CDR2 SMNVEV (reference sequence). The CDR3 covers 14 residues. This CDR3 reads CASKDLRGNQPQHF. CDR3 DNA: TGTGCCAGCAAAGACCTCAGAGGCAATCAGCCCCAGCATTTT.

CDR3 sequence: CASSVDTGGASPLHF. For the CDR3, the DNA is TGTGCCAGCAGCGTAGACACAGGGGGGGCTTCACCCCTCCACTTT. The V gene is TRBV9, the J gene TRBJ1-6; 8 positions agree with TRBD1. The V and J ends lost 0 bases and 9 bases, in that order; junction bases with no gene match: 5. CDR1 and CDR2 from the germline V gene are SGDLS and YYNGEE. The CDR3 has 15 amino acids.

V is TRBV29-1 and J is TRBJ2-5; D may match TRBD1 or TRBD2 (5 bases each). V lost 6 bases to trimming and J lost 1 base, with 15 bases between them. There are 14 residues in the CDR3. Germline CDR1 and CDR2: SQVTM and ANQGSEA. This chain's CDR3 is CSVATGRSQETQYF. CDR3 DNA sequence: TGCAGCGTCGCTACGGGACGCAGCCAAGAGACCCAGTACTTC.

The J gene is TRBJ2-5, the V gene TRBV5-1, with 7 bases fitting TRBD1. The ends lost 3 bases at V and 2 bases at J; junction bases unmatched: 7. Germline V lookup: CDR1 SGHRS, CDR2 YFSETQ. The CDR3 is 15 residues long. The CDR3: CASSSNPGQQETQYF. The CDR3 nucleotides read TGCGCCAGCAGCTCCAACCCGGGACAGCAAGAGACCCAGTACTTC. Drawing the rest from reference TRBV5-1 and TRBJ2-5, the complete variable domain is KAGVTQTPRYLIKTRGQQVTLSCSPISGHRSVSWYQQTPGQGLQFLFEYFSETQRNKGNFPGRFSGRQFSNSRSEMNVSTLELGDSALYLCASSSNPGQQETQYFGPGTRLLVL.

This clonotype was seen only a few times. This chain uses TRBV18 with TRBJ2-1; a weak D match, TRBD2 (6 bases). Germline CDR1 KGHSH, CDR2 LQKENI. CDR3 length equals 14 residues. V lost 2 bases and J lost 3, with 8 bases in between. CDR3 DNA: TGTGCCAGCTCACCAGTGGGGGGCTACAATGAGCAGTTCTTC. It specifies CASSPVGGYNEQFF.

The gene calls are TRBV6-1 and TRBJ2-1; 7 nucleotides align to TRBD1. The CDR3 consists of 13 residues. Germline trimming cut 6 bases from V and 4 bases from J; bases unmatched to any gene: 3. Germline CDR1 and CDR2: MNHNS and SASEGT. The CDR3 coding sequence is TGTGCCAGCAGGCAGGGACAGTACAATGAGCAGTTCTTC. This codes for CASRQGQYNEQFF.

V usage is TRBV2 and J usage is TRBJ2-1; 8 bases fit TRBD2. CDR3 length equals 15 residues. V shed 5 bases and J 7 bases; nucleotides not matched to a gene: 10. CDR1 is SNHLY, CDR2 FYNNEI, per germline. The CDR3 DNA is TGTGCCAGCAGTACGGGGGGGACCGCTGGGAATGAGCAGTTCTTC. Translation: CASSTGGTAGNEQFF.

The V and J genes are TRBV28 and TRBJ1-2; 7 bases map to TRBD1. Germline assignment: CDR1 MDHEN and CDR2 SYDVKM. The trim removed 6 bases at V and 5 bases at J, leaving 9 bases unmatched. The CDR3 contains 14 residues. This chain's CDR3 is CASSTGVPEYGYTF. CDR3 bases: TGTGCCAGCAGCACAGGGGTGCCAGAATATGGCTACACCTTC.

The sample holds one count of this clonotype. The J gene is TRBJ2-1, the V gene TRBV7-2, with 10 bases that match TRBD2. This CDR3 has 15 amino acids. The trim removed 5 bases at V and 4 bases at J, leaving 5 bases unmatched. CDR1 and CDR2 (germline): SGHTA, FQGNSA. In nucleotides, the CDR3 is TGTGCCAGCAGCCTAGAACTAGCGGGGTACAATGAGCAGTTCTTC. Translated: CASSLELAGYNEQFF. Based on the CDR3 plus reference TRBV7-2 and TRBJ2-1, the full variable domain is GAGVSQSPSNKVTEKGKDVELRCDPISGHTALYWYRQSLGQGLEFLIYFQGNSAPDKSGLPSDRFSAERTGGSVSTLTIQRTQQEDSAVYLCASSLELAGYNEQFFGPGTRLTVL.

The genes are TRBV20-1 and TRBJ1-1, with 7 bases matching TRBD1. CDR1 and CDR2 from the germline V gene are DFQATT and SNEGSKA (reference sequence). This CDR3 has 12 residues. Unmatched junction bases numbered 2, after V lost 7 bases and J lost 0 bases. CDR3 residues: CSVGTVNTEAFF. The CDR3 DNA sequence: TGCAGTGTGGGGACAGTGAACACTGAAGCTTTCTTT.

The chain is built from TRBV2 and TRBJ1-2, with TRBD1 matching over 7 bases. The germline gives CDR1 SNHLY, CDR2 FYNNEI. The trim removed 6 bases at V and 6 bases at J, leaving 7 bases unmatched. The CDR3 runs 13 residues. The CDR3 DNA follows: TGTGCCAGCAGAATAGGACAGGCTAATGGCTACACCTTC. Amino acid sequence: CASRIGQANGYTF.

The chain is built from TRBV5-1 and TRBJ2-2, with 8 bases fitting TRBD1. The germline V gene encodes CDR1 SGHRS and CDR2 YFSETQ. J lost 6 bases, V lost 2 bases, and 6 bases had no gene match. CDR3 length: 15 residues. DNA for the CDR3: TGCGCCAGCAGCTTCGGACAGGGACAGGCCGGGGAGCTGTTTTTT. Encoded protein: CASSFGQGQAGELFF. The full variable domain, rest sourced from reference TRBV5-1 and TRBJ2-2, is KAGVTQTPRYLIKTRGQQVTLSCSPISGHRSVSWYQQTPGQGLQFLFEYFSETQRNKGNFPGRFSGRQFSNSRSEMNVSTLELGDSALYLCASSFGQGQAGELFFGEGSRLTVL.

The rearrangement uses TRBV4-2 and TRBJ1-6; D is perhaps TRBD1 (5 bases). Germline V lookup: CDR1 LGHNA, CDR2 YNFKEQ. There are 14 residues in the CDR3. V dropped 3 bases and J dropped 10 bases, with 13 bases sitting between them. The chain's CDR3 is CASSQAGKGSPLHF. CDR3 DNA: TGTGCCAGCAGCCAGGCAGGGAAGGGGTCACCCCTCCACTTT.

The V and J genes are TRBV12-3 or TRBV12-4 and TRBJ2-3; the match to TRBD1 covers 8 bases. The CDR3 covers 15 residues. J gave up 2 bases and V 4 bases, and 5 bases lay outside the gene matches. In DNA form, the CDR3 reads TGTGCCAGCAGTTCCGGACAGGGTGTCACAGATACGCAGTATTTT. Protein product: CASSSGQGVTDTQYF.

The CDR3 coding sequence is TGTGCCAGCTCGGGGATGCGAGATACGCAGTATTTT. The encoded protein is CASSGMRDTQYF. The genes are TRBV28 and TRBJ2-3, with TRBD2 as a possible D gene (5 bases). The CDR3 extends over 12 amino acids. The germline gives CDR1 MDHEN, CDR2 SYDVKM. Trimming removed 8 bases at V and 5 bases at J, with 11 bases between.

The rearrangement joins TRBV11-2 to TRBJ2-1; TRBD2 is a possible D gene (5 bases). Germline V gene data show CDR1 as SGHAT and CDR2 as FQNNGV. This CDR3 has 13 amino acids. The germline V and J ends were trimmed by 0 bases and 12 bases, with 12 bases remaining between them. In DNA, the CDR3 is TGTGCCAGCAGCTTAGATCCCGGGAACGGGCAGTTCTTC. Its translation is CASSLDPGNGQFF.

This chain connects TRBV4-3 to TRBJ2-7; perhaps D is TRBD1 or TRBD2 (5 bases each). The germline V and J ends were trimmed by 4 bases and 3 bases, with 16 bases remaining between them. The length of the CDR3 is 15 residues. From germline, CDR1 is LGHNA and CDR2 YSLEER. Here the CDR3 DNA reads TGCGCCAGCAGCCGCGAACCGGGACGGATCTACGAGCAGTACTTC. Amino acids: CASSREPGRIYEQYF.

The chain recombines TRBV3-1 with TRBJ1-1; no reliable D call. V gave up 0 bases and J gave up 9 bases, with 8 bases separating them. The CDR3 runs to 12 residues. Germline lookup yields CDR1 LGHDT and CDR2 YNNKEL (reference sequence). CDR3 DNA: TGTGCCAGCAGCCAAGAGACGGAGAAAGCTTTCTTT. This sequence encodes CASSQETEKAFF.

This clonotype was seen only once. This chain uses TRBV7-8 with TRBJ2-1; D is unresolved. Per the germline V gene, CDR1 is SGHVS and CDR2 is FQNEAQ. The CDR3 totals 13 residues. The V end was cut by 3 bases, the J end by 10 bases, with 13 bases between. The CDR3 spells CASSFNMASEQFF. The DNA of the CDR3 is TGTGCCAGCAGCTTTAACATGGCTTCGGAGCAGTTCTTC.